The clone carrying this T cell receptor (beta chain) was observed a single time. V was clipped by 1 base and J by 4 bases, with 13 bases between them. Per the germline V gene, CDR1 is SEHNR and CDR2 is FQNEAQ (reference sequence). This CDR3 has 15 residues. The data were taken from a study of CD8 T cells in Susac syndrome. As controls, healthy donors matched for age and sex were used. RNA in amounts of roughly 0.5 to 1 ug was reverse transcribed with random hexamers. Each CDR3 protein gets one entry after TCRdb re-called the immunoSEQ multiplex PCR reads with MiXCR. The table shows approximately 150,000 distinct CDR3 sequences, with roughly 95% occurring only once.

The source is a human donor in good health. The sample taken for sequencing was CD4+ T cells from PBMCs. The chain carries TRBV7-9 and TRBJ1-2, with D possibly matching TRBD1 (6 bases). The CDR3 loop reads CASSLVGGVGYGYTF. CDR3 DNA sequence: TGTGCCAGCAGCTTAGTAGGGGGAGTCGGCTATGGCTACACCTTC.